This T cell receptor (beta chain) was identified during a study of blood T cell repertoires in COVID-19 (dated by TCRdb to the early 2020s). Some background on the complete study: The collaborator samples originated in the United States, Italy and Spain and spanned the acute and convalescent phases of COVID-19. The prospective study material was composed of cDNA or gDNA derived from T cells, B-cell-depleted T cells, or PBMCs. A freely available public database, intended as a resource for researchers studying the immune response to SARS-CoV-2, is where the repertoires were released. The sample metadata nearly always contained a de-identified subject ID, COVID-19 status, age in years and sex. Where HLA class I and class II types were available, the types were taken from metadata supplied by the sample provider, not from assay-based typing. Deeply sampled blood TCRbeta repertoires from subjects exposed to, actively infected with, or recovered from COVID-19 were included in the dataset. Samples came from the ongoing ImmuneRACE study (first 160 participants) plus 1,254 subjects from 6 global collaborators.

Each collaborating institution followed its own protocols to collect whole blood in K2EDTA tubes. For TCRbeta analysis, collaborators shipped samples as frozen whole blood, isolated PBMCs, or DNA extracted from either of those sample types. General conclusions and limits of the study: How much clinical and demographic metadata was included differed by source and by participant, and the metadata was provided uncurated.

The CDR3 numbers 14 residues from cysteine through phenylalanine. The kept DNA is CDR3 alone, 42 bases in frame from the first base. The germline V gene supplies CDR1 SGHRS and CDR2 YFSETQ. Trimming at the junction amounts to 0 bases on V and 11 bases on J, and the germline ends lie 12 bases apart. The immunoSEQ Assay, a bias-controlled multiplex PCR, was used to amplify TCRbeta CDR3 regions from genomic DNA. As for the original processing: Within the assay, amplification of reference gene primers was used to estimate how many nucleated cells each sample contained. To quantify the absolute abundance of each unique TCRbeta CDR3 rearrangement, sequence reads were collapsed and filtered. For each sample, productive Simpson clonality was calculated by taking the square root of Simpson's diversity index across productive rearrangements. TCRdb took this table from immuneACCESS and kept in-frame rearrangements with V and J called. Such tables lack part of the clones; where checked against another copy, unresolved V genes explain under half of the gap, and the rest is unexplained. V and J calls and clone size are copied from that table; D and trimming were computed from the DNA. The sample table contains roughly 80,000 clones; only one count was recorded for over 80% of them. The ten largest clones represent 3.5% to 4% of the sample.

As for this clone: Its antigen remains undetermined. Base qualities were left out, and no much larger clone turns up one base away.

The sequence was collected from a man aged 45 to 65 with acute or convalescent COVID-19. Sequencing used peripheral blood. Recombination joined TRBV5-1 with TRBJ1-6, with a tentative D gene TRBD1 over 6 matching bases. For the CDR3, the sequence is CASSLEQGRTPLHF. The nucleotide sequence reads TGCGCCAGCAGCTTGGAACAGGGCCGGACACCCCTCCACTTT. Supplemented by the reference TRBV5-1 and TRBJ1-6 proteins around the CDR3, the complete variable domain is KAGVTQTPRYLIKTRGQQVTLSCSPISGHRSVSWYQQTPGQGLQFLFEYFSETQRNKGNFPGRFSGRQFSNSRSEMNVSTLELGDSALYLCASSLEQGRTPLHFGNGTRLTVT.